This T cell receptor (beta chain) was documented in a study of blood T cell repertoires in COVID-19. Using immunoSEQ multiplex PCR, the repertoire was profiled, and TCRdb retains in-frame clones only, with some absent. The sample lists 150,000 to 200,000 clones, approximately 89% occurring once. Germline V gene data show CDR1 as SNHLY and CDR2 as FYNNEI. V lost 11 bases and J 3 bases, leaving 16 bases between the germline ends. This CDR3 is built from 13 residues. This sequence originates from a woman aged 40 to 50 with acute COVID-19. Sequenced: PBMCs or T cells enriched from blood (not recorded which). V and J are TRBV2 and TRBJ1-2; D possibly corresponds to TRBD1 (5 bases). CDR3 DNA: TGTGCCGCGGGGGTACAGGCTTACTATGGCTACACCTTC. The encoded protein is CAAGVQAYYGYTF. Full variable domain (remainder filled in from reference TRBV2 and TRBJ1-2): EPEVTQTPSHQVTQMGQEVILRCVPISNHLYFYWYRQILGQKVEFLVSFYNNEISEKSEIFDDQFSVERPDGSNFTLKIRSTKLEDSAMYFCAAGVQAYYGYTFGSGTRLTVV.